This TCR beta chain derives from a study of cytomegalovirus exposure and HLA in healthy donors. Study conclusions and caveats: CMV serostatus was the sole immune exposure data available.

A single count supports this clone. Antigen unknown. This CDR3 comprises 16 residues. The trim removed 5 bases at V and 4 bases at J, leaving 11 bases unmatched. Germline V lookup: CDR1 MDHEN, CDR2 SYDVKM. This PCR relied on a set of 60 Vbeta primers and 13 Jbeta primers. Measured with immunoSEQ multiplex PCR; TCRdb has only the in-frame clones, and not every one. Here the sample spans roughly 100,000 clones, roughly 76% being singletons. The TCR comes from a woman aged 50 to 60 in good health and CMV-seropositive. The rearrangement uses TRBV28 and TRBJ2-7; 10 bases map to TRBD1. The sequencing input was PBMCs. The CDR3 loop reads CASSPGGGQGTYEQYF. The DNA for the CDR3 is TGTGCCAGCAGTCCCGGAGGGGGACAGGGGACTTACGAGCAGTACTTC.